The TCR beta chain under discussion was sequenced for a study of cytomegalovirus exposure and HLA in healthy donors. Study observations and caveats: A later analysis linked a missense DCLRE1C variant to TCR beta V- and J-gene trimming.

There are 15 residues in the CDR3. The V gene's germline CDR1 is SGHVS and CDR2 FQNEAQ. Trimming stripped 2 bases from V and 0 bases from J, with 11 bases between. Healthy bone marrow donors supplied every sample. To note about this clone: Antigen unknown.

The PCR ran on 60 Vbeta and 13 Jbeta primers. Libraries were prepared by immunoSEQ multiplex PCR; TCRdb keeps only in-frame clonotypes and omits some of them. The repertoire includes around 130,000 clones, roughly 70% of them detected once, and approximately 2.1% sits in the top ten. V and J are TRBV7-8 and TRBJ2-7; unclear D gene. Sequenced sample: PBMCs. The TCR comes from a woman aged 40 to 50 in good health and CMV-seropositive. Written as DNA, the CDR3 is TGTGCCAGCAGCTTAACGCGGATCGGCTCCTACGAGCAGTACTTC. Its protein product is CASSLTRIGSYEQYF.